This note documents a single T cell receptor (beta chain) sequence. Its target is not known. This entry comes from a study of T cell repertoires in ileal Crohn's disease. This CDR3 comprises 12 residues. Trimming took 2 bases from V and 4 from J, leaving 6 bases between them. The germline V gene has CDR1 SGHDT and CDR2 YYEEEE. The assay was immunoSEQ multiplex PCR, and TCRdb's table has in-frame clones only and misses some. Of about 2,700 clones listed, about 92% are singletons. Study-wide results and limits: Every patient over 26.8% clonality showed endoscopic recurrence. Compared with non-smokers, active smokers at surgery showed more clonal expansions. Compared with CD4 T cells, sorted CD8 cells carried more expanded clones.

Surgical specimens yielded lamina propria lymphocytes, which were density-gradient separated and then sorted. The sample taken for sequencing was CD4+ T cells sorted from the ileum. This TCR was sampled from an adult with Crohn's disease. V and J are TRBV5-6 and TRBJ1-1; D gene ambiguous. The CDR3 DNA reads as TGTGCCAGCAGCTTTTTGAGCACTGAAGCTTTCTTT. It codes for CASSFLSTEAFF.